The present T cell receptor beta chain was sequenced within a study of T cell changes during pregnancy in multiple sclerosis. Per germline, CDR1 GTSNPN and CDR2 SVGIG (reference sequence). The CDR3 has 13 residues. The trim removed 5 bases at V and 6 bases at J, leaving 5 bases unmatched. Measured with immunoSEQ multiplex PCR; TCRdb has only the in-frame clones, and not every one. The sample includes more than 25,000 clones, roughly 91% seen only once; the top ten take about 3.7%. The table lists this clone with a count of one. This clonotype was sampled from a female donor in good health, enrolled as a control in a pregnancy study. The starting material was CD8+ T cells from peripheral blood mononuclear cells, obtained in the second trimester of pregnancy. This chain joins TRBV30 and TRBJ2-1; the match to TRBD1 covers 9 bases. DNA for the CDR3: TGTGCCTGGTCTCAGACAGGGGGCAATGAGCAGTTCTTC. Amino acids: CAWSQTGGNEQFF.